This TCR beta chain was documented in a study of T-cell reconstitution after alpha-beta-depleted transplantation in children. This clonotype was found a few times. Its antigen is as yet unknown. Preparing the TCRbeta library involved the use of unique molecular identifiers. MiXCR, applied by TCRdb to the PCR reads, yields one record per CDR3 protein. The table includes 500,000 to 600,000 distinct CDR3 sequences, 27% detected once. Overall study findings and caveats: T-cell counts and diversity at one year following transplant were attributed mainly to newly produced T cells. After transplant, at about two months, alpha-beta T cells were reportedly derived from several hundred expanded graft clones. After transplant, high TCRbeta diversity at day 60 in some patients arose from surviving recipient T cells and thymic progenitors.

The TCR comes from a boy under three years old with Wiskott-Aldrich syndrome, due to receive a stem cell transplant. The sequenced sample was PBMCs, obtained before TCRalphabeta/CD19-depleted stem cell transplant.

For the CDR3, the DNA is TGCGCCAGCAGCTTTGACAGCCCCCCCGATGAGCAGTTCTTC. Encoded protein: CASSFDSPPDEQFF. The chain employs TRBV5-1 and TRBJ2-1, with a weak D call TRBD1 (5 bases). Trimming stripped 2 bases from V and 8 bases from J, with 14 bases between. This CDR3 is 14 amino acids long. CDR1 is SGHRS and CDR2 is YFSETQ in the germline V gene.